The next 4 T cell receptor beta chains were all read from a single sample in a study of blood T cell repertoires in COVID-19. Profiling relied on immunoSEQ multiplex PCR, and the TCRdb table lists in-frame clones only, not all of them. The sample lists hundreds of thousands of clones; 80% to 90% were seen once. Specimen: PBMCs or T cells enriched from blood (not recorded which). Receptor source: a man younger than 45 who had recovered from COVID-19.

The chain couples TRBV7-9 to TRBJ1-1; D unresolved. CDR3 length: 15 residues. Trimming pared 5 bases from V and 1 base from J, leaving 14 bases between. CDR1 and CDR2 from the germline V gene are SEHNR and FQNEAQ (reference sequence). This chain's CDR3 is CASSLGLVGNTEAFF. Written as DNA, the CDR3 is TGTGCCAGCAGCCTCGGACTTGTAGGGAACACTGAAGCTTTCTTT.

This chain joins TRBV27 and TRBJ1-6; perhaps TRBD1 as D (6 bases). The CDR3 length is 15 residues. Germline assignment: CDR1 MNHEY and CDR2 SMNVEV (reference sequence). Trimming stripped 10 bases from V and 8 bases from J, with 21 bases between. CDR3 loop: CATTAATTGHSPLHF. CDR3 coding DNA: TGTGCCACCACTGCGGCGACGACAGGACATTCACCCCTCCACTTT.

The genes are TRBV20-1 and TRBJ1-3; 8 positions agree with TRBD1. The CDR3 runs 14 residues. V shed 3 bases, J shed 2 bases, and the junction held 3 bases outside the gene matches. CDR1 is DFQATT and CDR2 is SNEGSKA in the germline V gene (reference sequence). The CDR3, as DNA: TGCAGTGCTAGTGACAGGGGTACTGGAAACACCATATATTTT. Amino acids: CSASDRGTGNTIYF.

The chain recombines TRBV28 with TRBJ2-5; no firm D call. The CDR3 contains 14 residues. V was trimmed by 6 bases and J by 5 bases, leaving 16 bases between them. Germline V gene lookup returns CDR1 MDHEN and CDR2 SYDVKM. In DNA, the CDR3 is TGTGCCAGCAGCTCAAGGAGCCTTGGGGAGACCCAGTACTTC. This codes for CASSSRSLGETQYF.